This TCR beta chain came from a study of identical twins (TCRdb year 2016). With regard to the full study: The study deep-sequenced TCR alpha and beta repertoires from monozygotic twins, unrelated adults of various ages and cord blood to test whether fetal clonotypes persist. Replicate twin experiments were performed at different times using different library preparation protocols to rule out contamination.

Overall results and qualifications from the work: Out-of-frame TCR alpha sequences shared between twins showed an excess of low generation-probability sequences compared with coincidental sharing between unrelated individuals. Zero-insertion analyses could be partly confounded by invariant T cells such as MAIT and iNKT, although diverse VJ usage argued against such confounding for most clonotypes. Recombination models systematically underestimated out-of-frame TCR alpha sharing in monozygotic twins but agreed with sharing between unrelated individuals. Abundant cord blood beta clonotypes had fewer insertions, young adult naive repertoires showed a similar but weaker trend, and memory repertoires showed no such trend. A weaker excess of twin sharing was found in beta out-of-frame sequences because the signal-to-noise ratio was lowered by fewer shared sequences. Because the same donors could not be followed over many years, the conclusions depended on cross-sectional statistical analysis.

CDR1 SNHLY and CDR2 FYNNEI are derived from the germline V gene. The CDR3 starts with the cysteine, ends with the phenylalanine, and has 15 residues. Only the CDR3 DNA stays, 45 bases, in frame from base 1. V is reduced by 1 base and J by 7 bases, leaving a spacing of 16 bases between them. Receptor libraries were prepared by 5' RACE. Data came from an Illumina HiSeq 2000. A universal primer binding site was introduced by template switching, and a unique molecular identifier was present in the final cDNA, enabling accurate counting of TCR cDNA molecules. Specific primers in the conserved constant-segment region were used to synthesize first-strand cDNA for TCR alpha and beta chains. To control for contamination, every cDNA library carried two barcodes: a SMART-Mk sample barcode plus Illumina barcodes. TruSeq adapter sequences and Illumina sample barcodes were added in two successive PCR steps. Sequencing of the TCR alpha and beta cDNA libraries was done on the Illumina HiSeq platform using custom primers. The authors processed their data as follows. Unique molecular identifiers were extracted from raw reads with MiGEC, and CDR3 positions were determined with MiXCR. Recombination models were inferred per individual with the repgenHMM and IGoR tools using an EM algorithm. Shared clonotypes were analyzed with the tcR package in R, and sharing was normalized by the product of cloneset sizes. To study raw recombination without the effects of thymic and clonal selection, out-of-frame nonproductive sequences were analyzed. TCRdb took the public reads, trimmed them with fastp at Q25, ran MiXCR for clone calling and kept in-frame beta chains. Entries that share a CDR3 protein sequence are merged under the most common genes and DNA. TCRdb, rather than the study authors, made the V and J calls. This sample lists over 550,000 distinct CDR3 sequences; roughly 7.2% were detected once. In total, the top ten clones hold roughly 1.5% of the sample.

Every donor was a healthy Caucasian. Three pairs of female monozygotic twins, all aged about 18 to 30 years, were included in the twin cohort. The RNA used for TCR libraries was isolated from peripheral blood mononuclear cells. The table lists this clonotype with many counts. The antigen it recognizes is unknown. Base qualities are not recorded, but no much larger clone differs from it by a single base. The same specimen was also included in a second study, on yellow fever vaccine responses in identical twins. As described in the second report: According to the authors, the vaccine-induced T cell response in identical twins seemed to be partly convergent and partly specific to each individual. In identical twins, the study followed T cell clones that responded to the vaccine with precision.

This chain is built from TRBV2 and TRBJ2-5, with TRBD2 as a weak D call on 7 bases. The receptor's source is a young woman in good health. Input material: PBMCs. The CDR3 sequence is CASSEDGGPRGTQYF. The DNA sequence follows: TGTGCCAGCAGTGAAGACGGGGGGCCACGGGGGACCCAGTACTTC.